The T cell receptor (beta chain) under discussion was sequenced for a study of cytomegalovirus exposure and HLA in healthy donors. PCR amplification relied on 60 Vbeta primers (plus 13 Jbeta primers). Profiled with immunoSEQ multiplex PCR; TCRdb holds only in-frame clones, not every one. Of under 200,000 clones listed, roughly 80% are singletons. Trimming cost V 2 bases and J 4 bases, with 25 bases left between them. Germline assignment: CDR1 SGHRS and CDR2 YFSETQ. The CDR3 contains 18 residues. The source is a woman younger than 35 in good health and CMV-seronegative. Sequences were obtained from PBMCs. The V gene is TRBV5-1, the J gene TRBJ2-7; maybe TRBD1 (6 bases). The CDR3 loop reads CASSLDSIGQILGYEQYF. CDR3 nucleotide sequence: TGCGCCAGCAGCTTAGACTCGATAGGACAGATCCTAGGTTACGAGCAGTACTTC.